These 17 T cell receptor beta chains share one sample of origin, sequenced in a study of cytomegalovirus exposure and HLA in healthy donors. Primers for the PCR totalled 60 Vbeta and 13 Jbeta. Assay: immunoSEQ multiplex PCR; the TCRdb copy retains only in-frame clones and omits some. The sample contains fewer than 140,000 clones, 75% to 85% of which appear only once. Material: PBMCs. These receptors came from a man aged 50 to 60 in good health and CMV-seronegative.

The genes are TRBV5-1 and TRBJ1-5, with 8 positions matching TRBD1. The CDR3 spans 23 residues. Germline V gene sequence: CDR1 SGHRS, CDR2 YFSETQ. Trimming at V came to 0 bases and at J to 9 bases, leaving 32 bases not matched to a gene. The CDR3 sequence is CASSLVSWMDRAATPQLKGPQHF. The DNA of the CDR3 is TGCGCCAGCAGCTTGGTTAGCTGGATGGACAGGGCGGCTACCCCTCAACTGAAGGGGCCCCAGCATTTT.

This chain connects TRBV7-9 to TRBJ1-2; tentative D call: TRBD1 (6 bases). V was shortened by 5 bases and J by 7 bases, with 17 bases between the two germline ends. The CDR3 totals 14 residues. Germline lookup yields CDR1 SEHNR and CDR2 FQNEAQ (reference sequence). CDR3 DNA sequence: TGTGCCAGCAGCCTGGTCGACAGGTCTGGTGGCTACACCTTC. Encoded protein: CASSLVDRSGGYTF.

J is TRBJ2-1 and V is TRBV5-8; TRBD2 aligns across 9 bases. With 4 bases clipped from V and 7 bases from J, the junction kept 6 bases outside the gene matches. CDR3 length: 14 residues. The germline V gene encodes CDR1 SGHTS and CDR2 YDEGEE. CDR3 sequence: CASSPRGRGNEQFF. The CDR3 DNA reads as TGTGCCAGCAGCCCGCGCGGGAGGGGGAATGAGCAGTTCTTC.

The chain has TRBV5-6 and TRBJ1-6; D gene ambiguous. The CDR3 loop spans 13 amino acids. Germline assignment: CDR1 SGHDT and CDR2 YYEEEE. Trimming pared 6 bases from V and 7 bases from J, leaving 11 bases between. The CDR3 loop is CASTRRGNSPLHF. DNA of the CDR3: TGTGCCAGCACCCGAAGAGGGAATTCACCCCTCCACTTT.

This chain uses TRBV7-8 with TRBJ1-1, with D possibly TRBD1 on 6 matching bases. The germline V and J ends were trimmed by 5 bases and 4 bases, with 17 bases remaining between them. This CDR3 spans 15 amino acids. Germline V lookup: CDR1 SGHVS, CDR2 FQNEAQ. In nucleotides, the CDR3 is TGTGCCAGCAGCCAGGGGTGGGGAGCGAGCACTGAAGCTTTCTTT. Its protein is CASSQGWGASTEAFF.

As regards this clone: The sample carries other DNA sequences with the same CDR3. The chain is built from TRBV5-1 and TRBJ1-1; maybe TRBD1 (6 bases). Germline V gene data show CDR1 as SGHRS and CDR2 as YFSETQ. V shed 0 bases and J shed 7 bases, with 10 bases lying between them. The length of the CDR3 is 13 residues. The CDR3 reads CASSLGGLGEAFF. DNA for the CDR3: TGCGCCAGCAGCTTGGGGGGGCTGGGTGAAGCTTTCTTT.

The chain recombines TRBV20-1 with TRBJ1-3; no definite D call. This CDR3 comprises 11 residues. CDR1 is DFQATT, CDR2 SNEGSKA, per germline (reference sequence). V gave up 1 base and J gave up 12 bases, with 10 bases separating them. CDR3: CSARVGSGIYF. DNA for the CDR3: TGCAGTGCTAGAGTCGGGTCGGGCATATATTTT.

The CDR3 loop reads CASSLGRDNYGYTF. CDR3 nucleotide sequence: TGTGCCAGCAGCTTAGGGCGGGACAACTATGGCTACACCTTC. The chain recombines TRBV7-9 with TRBJ1-2; possible D gene TRBD1, 5 bases. CDR1 SEHNR and CDR2 FQNEAQ come from the germline V gene (reference sequence). V was pared by 1 base and J by 2 bases, with 8 bases between. The CDR3 runs to 14 residues.

The rearrangement joins TRBV11-3 to TRBJ1-1; D gene ambiguous. This CDR3 region has 13 residues. Germline CDR1 reads SGHNT; CDR2 reads YENEEA. V lost 0 bases and J lost 2, with 4 bases in between. CDR3 bases: TGTGCCAGCAGCTTAGACAGAAACACTGAAGCTTTCTTT. Amino acid sequence: CASSLDRNTEAFF.

This clone was seen a handful of times. The chain couples TRBV25-1 to TRBJ2-2; a weak D match, TRBD1 (6 bases). This CDR3 has 16 residues. From germline, CDR1 is MGHDK and CDR2 SYGVNS. Trimming pared 4 bases from V and 0 bases from J, leaving 12 bases between. The CDR3 DNA is TGTGCCAGCAGTGGGGGGCAGGGTTCGAACACCGGGGAGCTGTTTTTT. It is translated as CASSGGQGSNTGELFF.

V is TRBV19 and J is TRBJ2-4; maybe TRBD2 (7 bases). The CDR3 totals 13 residues. V was clipped by 8 bases and J by 8 bases, with 16 bases between them. Germline loops: CDR1 LNHDA, CDR2 SQIVND (reference sequence). CDR3 DNA: TGTGCCAGTGGAAGCCGGGGGGCGGACATTCAGTACTTC. This sequence encodes CASGSRGADIQYF.

On this clone itself: Sequence at one end of the junction differs from germline and may be a read error. The chain joins TRBV5-1 to TRBJ2-3, with 9 bases matching TRBD1. CDR1 SGHRS and CDR2 YFSETQ come from the germline V gene. The length of the CDR3 is 15 residues. The CDR3 sequence is CASSLQGTGTDAQYF. In DNA, the CDR3 is TGCGCCAGCAGCTTGCAGGGGACAGGGACAGATGCGCAGTATTTT.

The chain recombines TRBV2 with TRBJ1-3; D is possibly TRBD1 (6 bases). From germline, CDR1 is SNHLY and CDR2 FYNNEI. Deletions cut 1 base from V and 0 bases from J, with 10 bases between. The length of the CDR3 is 16 residues. The CDR3 reads CASSEGGLGSGNTIYF. DNA of the CDR3: TGTGCCAGCAGTGAAGGGGGGCTTGGCTCTGGAAACACCATATATTTT. Full variable domain (missing parts from reference TRBV2 and TRBJ1-3): EPEVTQTPSHQVTQMGQEVILRCVPISNHLYFYWYRQILGQKVEFLVSFYNNEISEKSEIFDDQFSVERPDGSNFTLKIRSTKLEDSAMYFCASSEGGLGSGNTIYFGEGSWLTVV.

In its sample, this clone was seen once. This chain joins TRBV7-9 and TRBJ1-5; 7 nucleotides agree with TRBD1. CDR1 SEHNR and CDR2 FQNEAQ come from the germline V gene (reference sequence). V trimming: 1 base; J trimming: 5 bases; junction bases outside the gene matches: 5. This CDR3 comprises 15 residues. The CDR3 DNA follows: TGTGCCAGCAGCTTAGGAGGGGGCGTTTATCAGCCCCAGCATTTT. Encoded protein: CASSLGGGVYQPQHF.

The chain links TRBV15 to TRBJ1-3; tentative D call: TRBD1 (6 bases). This CDR3 has 17 residues. Germline assignment: CDR1 LNHNV and CDR2 YYDKDF (reference sequence). With 0 bases removed from V and 0 bases from J, the gap between germline ends came to 12 bases. The CDR3 nucleotides are TGTGCCACCAGCAGAGATCAGAGGACAGACTCTGGAAACACCATATATTTT. Translation gives CATSRDQRTDSGNTIYF.

This clone was picked up many times. The rearrangement links TRBV4-1 to TRBJ1-4; D uncertain. Germline V gives CDR1 MGHRA, CDR2 YSYEKL. This CDR3 spans 15 amino acids. With 0 bases removed from V and 8 bases from J, the gap between germline ends came to 13 bases. The DNA for the CDR3 is TGCGCCAGCAGCCAAGATTCCGCTCCGGAGGAAAAACTGTTTTTT. This codes for CASSQDSAPEEKLFF.

This chain links TRBV5-1 with TRBJ1-2; 7 positions agree with TRBD1. The CDR3 is 13 amino acids. Trimming took 4 bases from V and 2 from J; bases not matched to a gene: 2. The germline gives CDR1 SGHRS, CDR2 YFSETQ. The CDR3 protein is CASSPQGNYGYTF. The CDR3, as DNA: TGCGCCAGCAGCCCACAGGGGAACTATGGCTACACCTTC.